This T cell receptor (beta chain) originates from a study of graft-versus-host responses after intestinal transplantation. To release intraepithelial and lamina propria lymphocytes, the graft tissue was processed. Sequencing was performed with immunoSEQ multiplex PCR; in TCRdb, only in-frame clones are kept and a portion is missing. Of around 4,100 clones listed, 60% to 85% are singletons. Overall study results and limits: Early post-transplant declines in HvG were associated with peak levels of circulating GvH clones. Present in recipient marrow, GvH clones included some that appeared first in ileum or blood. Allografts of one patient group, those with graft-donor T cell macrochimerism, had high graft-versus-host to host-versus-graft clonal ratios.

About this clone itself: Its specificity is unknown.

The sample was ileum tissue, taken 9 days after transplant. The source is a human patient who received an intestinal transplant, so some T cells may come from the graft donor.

The CDR3 nucleotides are TGCGCCAGCAGACTCCGGGGGGACGGAGCCTATGGCTACACCTTC. Translation: CASRLRGDGAYGYTF. J is TRBJ1-2 and V is TRBV4-1, with D possibly being TRBD1 (5 bases). The CDR3 length is 15 residues. V lost 6 bases to trimming and J lost 4 bases, with 18 bases between them. Germline V lookup: CDR1 MGHRA, CDR2 YSYEKL.